The 21 T cell receptor beta chains presented below share a single source sample, sequenced in a study of T cell changes during pregnancy in multiple sclerosis. Assay used: immunoSEQ multiplex PCR; TCRdb lists only in-frame clones, some missing. This repertoire shows 100,000 or so clones, around 92% found once; its top ten account for approximately 2%. The specimen was peripheral blood, collected after pregnancy. The receptors were sampled from a female donor with multiple sclerosis, enrolled in a pregnancy study.

Written as DNA, the CDR3 is TGTGCCCAGCGGCGGGACGGAACCTACGAGCAGTACTTC. Its protein product is CAQRRDGTYEQYF. The chain employs TRBV6-1 and TRBJ2-7, with D perhaps matching TRBD2 (6 bases). CDR3 length: 13 amino acids. CDR1 and CDR2 (germline): MNHNS, SASEGT. Deletions cut 11 bases from V and 2 bases from J, with 16 bases between.

V usage is TRBV5-6 and J usage is TRBJ2-3; a possible D gene is TRBD1 (5 bases). CDR1 and CDR2 from the germline V gene are SGHDT and YYEEEE. Trimming removed 0 bases from V and 1 base from J, with 12 bases in between. This CDR3 spans 16 amino acids. The CDR3 here is CASSLALGAGTDTQYF. The CDR3 DNA is TGTGCCAGCAGCTTGGCTTTAGGGGCCGGCACAGATACGCAGTATTTT.

The V gene is TRBV6-6, the J gene TRBJ1-3; D gene ambiguous. Per germline, CDR1 MNHNY and CDR2 SVGAGI (reference sequence). CDR3 length: 12 amino acids. The V gene lost 7 bases and the J gene lost 0 bases, with 4 bases spanning the gap. Here the CDR3 reads CASTISGNTIYF. The CDR3 region has the DNA TGTGCCAGCACTATCTCTGGAAACACCATATATTTT.

The J gene is TRBJ1-1, the V gene TRBV14, with D possibly matching TRBD1 (5 bases). With 6 bases removed from V and 5 bases from J, the gap between germline ends came to 13 bases. This CDR3 is 13 amino acids long. Germline values: CDR1 SGHDN, CDR2 FVKESK. The chain's CDR3 is CASRTTGGTEAFF. CDR3 coding DNA: TGTGCCAGCAGAACTACAGGAGGGACTGAAGCTTTCTTT.

The CDR3 reads CASSSRSYYGYTF. The CDR3 DNA follows: TGTGCCAGCAGTTCCAGGTCCTACTATGGCTACACCTTC. The gene calls are TRBV27 and TRBJ1-2; D ambiguous. Germline V gene lookup returns CDR1 MNHEY and CDR2 SMNVEV (reference sequence). The germline V and J ends were trimmed by 4 bases and 3 bases, with 9 bases remaining between them. This CDR3 contains 13 residues.

The V call is TRBV7-2, the J call TRBJ2-5, with a possible D match to TRBD2 (5 bases). The CDR3 loop spans 14 amino acids. V lost 1 base to trimming and J lost 3 bases, with 9 bases between them. The germline gives CDR1 SGHTA, CDR2 FQGNSA. CDR3 nucleotide sequence: TGTGCCAGCAGCTTAGGTGGGAGAAAAGAGACCCAGTACTTC. Amino acids: CASSLGGRKETQYF.

The table lists this clone with a few counts. The chain has TRBV10-3 and TRBJ1-1; the D gene is possibly TRBD1 (6 bases). This CDR3 has 14 residues. CDR1 is ENHRY, CDR2 SYGVKD, per germline. Trimming left V 5 bases short and J 0 bases short, with 10 bases between. The CDR3 region is CAISQGTLNTEAFF. The CDR3 coding sequence is TGTGCCATCAGTCAGGGGACCTTGAACACTGAAGCTTTCTTT.

The V call is TRBV27, the J call TRBJ1-3; D not resolved. Trimming removed 0 bases at V and 1 base at J, with 4 bases between. This CDR3 has 14 residues. CDR1 is MNHEY, CDR2 SMNVEV, per germline (reference sequence). This chain's CDR3 is CASSLSRSGNTIYF. CDR3 in DNA: TGTGCCAGCAGTTTATCTCGGTCTGGAAACACCATATATTTT.

The V gene is TRBV27, the J gene TRBJ2-3; D is ambiguous. The V gene lost 3 bases and the J gene lost 4 bases, with 5 bases spanning the gap. This CDR3 is 12 amino acids long. Germline CDR1 is MNHEY and CDR2 is SMNVEV (reference sequence). The CDR3 sequence: CASSFPADTQYF. Here the CDR3 DNA reads TGTGCCAGCAGTTTCCCAGCAGATACGCAGTATTTT.

V gene TRBV6-6 combines with J gene TRBJ1-1, with TRBD1 identical over 8 bases. Trimming cost V 6 bases and J 1 base; bases outside gene matches: 4. The CDR3 runs to 14 residues. The V gene's germline CDR1 is MNHNY and CDR2 SVGAGI (reference sequence). DNA of the CDR3: TGTGCCAGCAGCACCGGACAGGGGAACACTGAAGCTTTCTTT. As protein: CASSTGQGNTEAFF.

The gene calls are TRBV5-1 and TRBJ1-1, with no clear D. Germline lookup yields CDR1 SGHRS and CDR2 YFSETQ. Trimming shortened V by 0 bases and J by 1 base, and 7 bases separated the two germline ends. The CDR3 contains 14 residues. The CDR3, as DNA: TGCGCCAGCAGCTTGGGTGAGCCGAACACTGAAGCTTTCTTT. It specifies CASSLGEPNTEAFF.

The gene calls are TRBV7-9 and TRBJ2-2, with no clear D. The V gene lost 3 bases and the J gene lost 0 bases, with 11 bases spanning the gap. The V gene's germline CDR1 is SEHNR and CDR2 FQNEAQ (reference sequence). This CDR3 is built from 16 residues. CDR3 loop: CASSLAGSANTGELFF. Written as DNA, the CDR3 is TGTGCCAGCAGCTTGGCAGGCTCCGCGAACACCGGGGAGCTGTTTTTT.

The rearrangement uses TRBV6-5 and TRBJ1-2, with 8 bases fitting TRBD1. J was trimmed by 6 bases and V by 8 bases; bases with no gene match: 11. Germline V gene data show CDR1 as MNHEY and CDR2 as SVGAGI. This CDR3 region has 14 residues. The DNA of the CDR3 is TGTGCCAGCGGACTCAGACAGGGGAGTGATGGCTACACCTTC. This sequence encodes CASGLRQGSDGYTF.

The J gene is TRBJ1-5, the V gene TRBV6-1; D is perhaps TRBD1 (5 bases). Between the trimmed V and J ends, which lost 0 bases and 2 bases, there was a span of 8 bases. Looked up from germline, CDR1 is MNHNS and CDR2 is SASEGT. This CDR3 spans 15 amino acids. In DNA, the CDR3 is TGTGCCAGCAGTGAAGCCGGGGGGGGCAATCAGCCCCAGCATTTT. Translating gives CASSEAGGGNQPQHF.

The J gene is TRBJ2-3, the V gene TRBV5-4, with 7 bases fitting TRBD2. CDR3 length: 16 residues. Germline CDR1 and CDR2: SGHNT and YYREEE (reference sequence). V shed 0 bases, J shed 0 bases, and the junction held 4 bases outside the gene matches. CDR3 sequence: CASSLDSGPSTDTQYF. The DNA for the CDR3 is TGTGCCAGCAGCTTGGATAGCGGGCCTAGCACAGATACGCAGTATTTT.

This CDR3 reads CASSPPVGGISNQPQHF. CDR3 DNA: TGTGCCAGCAGCCCGCCGGTAGGGGGCATTAGCAATCAGCCCCAGCATTTT. The chain recombines TRBV7-6 with TRBJ1-5; 7 nucleotides align to TRBD1. There are 17 residues in the CDR3. CDR1 SGHVS and CDR2 FNYEAQ come from the germline V gene. V lost 5 bases, J lost 0 bases, and 10 bases stayed unmatched.

The chain joins TRBV5-8 to TRBJ1-1; D not resolved. This CDR3 has 15 residues. Germline-derived CDR1 and CDR2 are SGHTS and YDEGEE. Trimming cost V 4 bases and J 2 bases, with 15 bases left between them. This CDR3 reads CASSAPRHINTEAFF. The CDR3 region has the DNA TGTGCCAGCAGCGCCCCCCGACATATAAACACTGAAGCTTTCTTT.

The gene calls are TRBV6-5 and TRBJ1-3; no firm D call. Trimming stripped 5 bases from V and 2 bases from J, with 13 bases between. The CDR3 length is 15 residues. The germline CDR1 and CDR2 sequences are MNHEY and SVGAGI. This CDR3 is CASSLHNRAGNTIYF. CDR3 in DNA: TGTGCCAGCAGTCTACACAACAGAGCTGGAAACACCATATATTTT.

V gene TRBV15 combines with J gene TRBJ1-5; D ambiguous. CDR1 is LNHNV and CDR2 is YYDKDF in the germline V gene (reference sequence). Trimming left V 0 bases short and J 7 bases short, with 4 bases between. The CDR3 spans 12 residues. Here the CDR3 reads CATSRDLQPQHF. The CDR3 DNA reads TGTGCCACCAGCAGAGATCTGCAGCCCCAGCATTTT. Full variable domain (remainder filled in from reference TRBV15 and TRBJ1-5): DAMVIQNPRYQVTQFGKPVTLSCSQTLNHNVMYWYQQKSSQAPKLLFHYYDKDFNNEADTPDNFQSRRPNTSFCFLDIRSPGLGDTAMYLCATSRDLQPQHFGDGTRLSIL.

In this sample, this clone turned up a few times. The rearrangement uses TRBV14 and TRBJ2-2, with TRBD1 matching 7 bases. The CDR3 covers 17 residues. Trimming took 4 bases from V and 4 from J; bases not matched to a gene: 12. Germline-derived CDR1 and CDR2 are SGHDN and FVKESK. The CDR3 nucleotides are TGTGCCAGCAGCCCTCGTGACAGGGTGATTGGCACCGGGGAGCTGTTTTTT. As protein: CASSPRDRVIGTGELFF.

The V gene is TRBV30, the J gene TRBJ1-2; D ambiguous. V was pared by 1 base and J by 2 bases, with 8 bases between. Germline CDR1 and CDR2: GTSNPN and SVGIG (reference sequence). The CDR3 consists of 13 residues. DNA for the CDR3: TGTGCCTGGAGTGGTTACAGCAACTATGGCTACACCTTC. Translation: CAWSGYSNYGYTF.